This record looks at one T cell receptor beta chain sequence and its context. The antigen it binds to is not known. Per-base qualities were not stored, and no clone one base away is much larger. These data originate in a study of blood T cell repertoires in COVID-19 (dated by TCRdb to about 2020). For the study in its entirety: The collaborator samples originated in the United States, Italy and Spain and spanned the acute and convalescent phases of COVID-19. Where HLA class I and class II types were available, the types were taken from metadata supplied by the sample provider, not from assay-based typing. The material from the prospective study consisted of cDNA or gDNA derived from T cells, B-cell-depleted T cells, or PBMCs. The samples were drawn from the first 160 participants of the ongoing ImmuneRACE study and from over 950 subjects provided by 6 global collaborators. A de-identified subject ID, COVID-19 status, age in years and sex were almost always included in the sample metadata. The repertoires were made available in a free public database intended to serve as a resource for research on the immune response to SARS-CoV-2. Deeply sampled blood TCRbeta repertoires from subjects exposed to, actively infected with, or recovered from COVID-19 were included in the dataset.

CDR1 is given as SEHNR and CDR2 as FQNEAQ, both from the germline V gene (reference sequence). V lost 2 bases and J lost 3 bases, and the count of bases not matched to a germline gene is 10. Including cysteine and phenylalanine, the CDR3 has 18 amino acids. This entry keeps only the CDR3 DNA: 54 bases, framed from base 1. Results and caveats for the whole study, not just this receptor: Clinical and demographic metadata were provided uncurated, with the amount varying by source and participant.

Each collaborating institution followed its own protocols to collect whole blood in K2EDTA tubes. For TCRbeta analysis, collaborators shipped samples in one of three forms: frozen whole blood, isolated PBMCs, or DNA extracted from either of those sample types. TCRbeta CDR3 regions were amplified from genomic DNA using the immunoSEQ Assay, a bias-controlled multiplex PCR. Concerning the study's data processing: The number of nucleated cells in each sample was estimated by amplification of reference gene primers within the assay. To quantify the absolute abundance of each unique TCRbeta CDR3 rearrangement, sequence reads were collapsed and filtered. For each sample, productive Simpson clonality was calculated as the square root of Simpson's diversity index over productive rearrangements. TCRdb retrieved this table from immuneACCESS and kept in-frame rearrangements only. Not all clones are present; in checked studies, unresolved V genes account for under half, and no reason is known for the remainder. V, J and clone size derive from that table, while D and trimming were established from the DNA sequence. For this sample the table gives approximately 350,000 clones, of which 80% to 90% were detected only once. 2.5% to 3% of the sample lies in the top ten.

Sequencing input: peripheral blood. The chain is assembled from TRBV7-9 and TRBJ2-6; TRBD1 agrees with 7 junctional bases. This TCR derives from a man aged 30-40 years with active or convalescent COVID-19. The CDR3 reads CASSLSGTDLFGANVLTF. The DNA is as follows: TGTGCCAGCAGCTTATCCGGGACAGACTTATTTGGGGCCAACGTCCTGACTTTC.